These 27 T cell receptor beta chains share one sample of origin, sequenced in a study of blood T cell repertoires in COVID-19. Sequencing used immunoSEQ multiplex PCR; TCRdb keeps in-frame clones, though not all of them. The sample yields approximately 220,000 clones, 70% to 90% seen once. Sequenced input: peripheral blood. Receptor source: a man aged 40-50 years with acute or convalescent COVID-19.

The chain is built from TRBV29-1 and TRBJ2-1, with a weak D call TRBD2 (7 bases). Germline lookup yields CDR1 SQVTM and CDR2 ANQGSEA. The CDR3 extends over 15 amino acids. Trimming left V 0 bases short and J 4 bases short, with 13 bases between. This chain's CDR3 is CSVEDRRGAYNEQFF. Here the CDR3 DNA reads TGCAGCGTTGAAGATCGCCGGGGGGCTTACAATGAGCAGTTCTTC.

The chain recombines TRBV6-6 with TRBJ1-5; 7 bases align to TRBD1. With 7 bases clipped from V and 6 bases from J, the junction kept 9 bases outside the gene matches. Per germline, CDR1 MNHNY and CDR2 SVGAGI (reference sequence). The CDR3 runs to 14 residues. The CDR3 DNA sequence: TGTGCCAGCAATAACGACAGGGTGACTCAGCCCCAGCATTTT. Protein: CASNNDRVTQPQHF.

V is TRBV4-1 and J is TRBJ1-3; 7 bases map to TRBD1. Unmatched junction bases numbered 7, after V lost 0 bases and J lost 8 bases. CDR1 MGHRA and CDR2 YSYEKL come from the germline V gene. CDR3 length: 15 amino acids. The CDR3 is CASSQDMDRRDTIYF. CDR3 nucleotide sequence: TGCGCCAGCAGCCAAGATATGGACAGGCGGGACACCATATATTTT.

The chain carries TRBV10-3 and TRBJ2-7, with TRBD2 matching over 10 bases. The CDR3 loop spans 15 amino acids. Germline CDR1 reads ENHRY; CDR2 reads SYGVKD. V trimming: 5 bases; J trimming: 6 bases; junction bases outside the gene matches: 10. This chain's CDR3 is CAISTPGTSALEQYF. The CDR3 DNA follows: TGTGCCATCAGTACTCCCGGGACTAGCGCTCTCGAGCAGTACTTC.

With regard to this clone: This same CDR3 is encoded by further DNA sequences in the sample. The genes are TRBV5-1 and TRBJ1-2, with a possible D match to TRBD1 (5 bases). V was cut by 2 bases and J by 2 bases, with 10 bases left in between. CDR3 length: 14 residues. Germline CDR1 is SGHRS and CDR2 is YFSETQ. This chain's CDR3 is CASSFAGSNYGYTF. Here the CDR3 DNA reads TGCGCCAGCAGCTTTGCAGGGTCGAACTATGGCTACACCTTC.

The chain carries TRBV4-3 and TRBJ2-3; maybe TRBD2 (6 bases). The V and J ends lost 0 bases and 3 bases respectively, with 16 bases between them. Looked up from germline, CDR1 is LGHNA and CDR2 is YSLEER. This CDR3 contains 17 residues. CDR3 nucleotides: TGCGCCAGCAGCCAAGATTCGGTCGGGAGAAGGACAGATACGCAGTATTTT. Protein sequence: CASSQDSVGRRTDTQYF.

V gene TRBV19 combines with J gene TRBJ2-2, with a weak D call TRBD1 (6 bases). CDR3 size: 16 residues. Trimming pared 4 bases from V and 0 bases from J, leaving 12 bases between. The V gene's germline CDR1 is LNHDA and CDR2 SQIVND (reference sequence). The CDR3 is CASSRGRGTNTGELFF. CDR3 in DNA: TGTGCCAGTAGTAGGGGCAGGGGAACGAACACCGGGGAGCTGTTTTTT. The full variable domain, its missing parts supplied by reference TRBV19 and TRBJ2-2, is DGGITQSPKYLFRKEGQNVTLSCEQNLNHDAMYWYRQDPGQGLRLIYYSQIVNDFQKGDIAEGYSVSREKKESFPLTVTSAQKNPTAFYLCASSRGRGTNTGELFFGEGSRLTVL.

This chain connects TRBV7-2 to TRBJ2-3; 12 bases align to TRBD1. The germline V gene has CDR1 SGHTA and CDR2 FQGNSA. This CDR3 is built from 17 residues. Unmatched junction bases numbered 8, after V lost 3 bases and J lost 4 bases. The CDR3 DNA sequence: TGTGCCAGCAGCTTCCCGCCGGGACAGGGGGCTTCAGATACGCAGTATTTT. This translates into CASSFPPGQGASDTQYF.

The chain uses TRBV6-6 and TRBJ1-6, with D possibly being TRBD1 (5 bases). CDR3 size: 16 residues. Germline V gives CDR1 MNHNY, CDR2 SVGAGI (reference sequence). The germline V and J ends were trimmed by 0 bases and 3 bases, with 9 bases remaining between them. CDR3 DNA: TGTGCCAGCAGTTACTCCGGGGGAGGCTATAATTCACCCCTCCACTTT. This encodes CASSYSGGGYNSPLHF.

The chain is built from TRBV11-1 and TRBJ2-1; unclear D gene. Germline values: CDR1 SGHAT, CDR2 FQDESV (reference sequence). The CDR3 extends over 11 amino acids. V lost 5 bases and J 10 bases, leaving 9 bases between the germline ends. The CDR3: CASSRGLEQFF. The CDR3 region has the DNA TGTGCCAGCAGCCGCGGCCTAGAGCAGTTCTTC.

This clone has only one observation. V and J are TRBV7-2 and TRBJ2-5; weak D call: TRBD2 (6 bases). CDR3 length: 15 residues. V gave up 1 base and J gave up 2 bases, with 11 bases separating them. Per germline, CDR1 SGHTA and CDR2 FQGNSA. The CDR3 spells CASSLGGVGQETQYF. The CDR3 DNA reads as TGTGCCAGCAGCTTAGGGGGGGTTGGGCAAGAGACCCAGTACTTC.

The sample holds one count of this clone. The rearrangement links TRBV28 to TRBJ2-1; TRBD1 might be the D (6 bases). V lost 6 bases, J lost 8 bases, and 14 bases lay in between. There are 13 residues in the CDR3. In germline, CDR1 is MDHEN, CDR2 SYDVKM. The CDR3 nucleotides read TGTGCCAGCAGCCCCCAGGGGCTGGATGAGCAGTTCTTC. Its protein is CASSPQGLDEQFF. Variable domain in full (rest from reference TRBV28 and TRBJ2-1): DVKVTQSSRYLVKRTGEKVFLECVQDMDHENMFWYRQDPGLGLRLIYFSYDVKMKEKGDIPEGYSVSREKKERFSLILESASTNQTSMYLCASSPQGLDEQFFGPGTRLTVL.

The V gene is TRBV5-1, the J gene TRBJ1-3, with D tentatively TRBD1 (5 bases). CDR1 SGHRS and CDR2 YFSETQ come from the germline V gene. The length of the CDR3 is 16 residues. V lost 0 bases to trimming and J lost 3 bases, with 13 bases between them. The DNA for the CDR3 is TGCGCCAGCAGCTTGGGGTCCGGGGGAAGTGGAAACACCATATATTTT. Residues: CASSLGSGGSGNTIYF.

V gene TRBV30 combines with J gene TRBJ1-4; D call uncertain. Germline CDR1 is GTSNPN and CDR2 is SVGIG (reference sequence). The CDR3 is 14 amino acids. Trimming took 5 bases from V and 8 from J, leaving 18 bases between them. The CDR3 coding sequence is TGTGCCTGGGAGGGAAAACGAGTACAAGAAAAACTGTTTTTT. Its translation: CAWEGKRVQEKLFF.

This clone was observed a few times. Different DNA sequences within this sample yield the same CDR3. V and J are TRBV28 and TRBJ2-5; the match to TRBD1 covers 7 bases. This CDR3 region has 14 residues. CDR1 is MDHEN and CDR2 is SYDVKM in the germline V gene. With 6 bases clipped from V and 1 base from J, the junction kept 5 bases outside the gene matches. CDR3 sequence reads: CASSTRQGQETQYF. As DNA, the CDR3 is TGTGCCAGCAGCACTCGACAGGGCCAAGAGACCCAGTACTTC. The whole variable domain, remainder taken from reference TRBV28 and TRBJ2-5, is DVKVTQSSRYLVKRTGEKVFLECVQDMDHENMFWYRQDPGLGLRLIYFSYDVKMKEKGDIPEGYSVSREKKERFSLILESASTNQTSMYLCASSTRQGQETQYFGPGTRLLVL.

This clone is a singleton in its sample. The rearrangement links TRBV4-2 to TRBJ2-1; 8 nucleotides agree with TRBD1. CDR1 LGHNA and CDR2 YNFKEQ come from the germline V gene. CDR3 length: 16 amino acids. Trimming took 1 base from V and 0 from J; bases not matched to a gene: 2. The CDR3 sequence: CASSQAGTGSYNEQFF. Written as DNA, the CDR3 is TGTGCCAGCAGCCAAGCCGGGACAGGCTCCTACAATGAGCAGTTCTTC.

The DNA of the CDR3 is TGTGCCAGCAGCAAGGAGGGACTAGCGGGAGAGGGGGCCTACGAGCAGTACTTC. Translation: CASSKEGLAGEGAYEQYF. J is TRBJ2-7 and V is TRBV21-1; TRBD2 reflects the table's D call only, with no check against the DNA. TRBV21-1 is described as a pseudogene. The CDR3 is 18 residues long.

The rearrangement uses TRBV19 and TRBJ1-1; 9 bases align to TRBD1. Germline CDR1 is LNHDA and CDR2 is SQIVND (reference sequence). The length of the CDR3 is 14 residues. The trim removed 1 base at V and 4 bases at J, leaving 1 base unmatched. CDR3 region: CASSIGTGVTEAFF. DNA of the CDR3: TGTGCCAGTAGTATAGGGACAGGGGTCACTGAAGCTTTCTTT. Filled out from reference TRBV19 and TRBJ1-1, the complete variable domain reads DGGITQSPKYLFRKEGQNVTLSCEQNLNHDAMYWYRQDPGQGLRLIYYSQIVNDFQKGDIAEGYSVSREKKESFPLTVTSAQKNPTAFYLCASSIGTGVTEAFFGQGTRLTVV.

The rearrangement links TRBV4-2 to TRBJ1-2; perhaps TRBD1 as D (6 bases). V was clipped by 4 bases and J by 8 bases, with 23 bases between them. The CDR3 is 16 residues long. Germline CDR1 reads LGHNA; CDR2 reads YNFKEQ. CDR3: CASSLKGQGPGTGYTF. The CDR3 DNA is TGTGCCAGCAGCCTAAAGGGCCAGGGGCCAGGGACCGGCTACACCTTC.

This chain connects TRBV27 to TRBJ2-7; TRBD1 aligns across 8 bases. CDR3 length: 14 amino acids. V shed 2 bases, J shed 3 bases, and the junction held 3 bases outside the gene matches. Germline V gene lookup returns CDR1 MNHEY and CDR2 SMNVEV (reference sequence). The CDR3 DNA sequence: TGTGCCAGCAGTTTAGGACAGGGACTCTACGAGCAGTACTTC. The encoded protein is CASSLGQGLYEQYF.

V gene TRBV4-1 combines with J gene TRBJ2-3; TRBD2 agrees at 10 bases. Looked up from germline, CDR1 is MGHRA and CDR2 is YSYEKL. The CDR3 has 16 residues. J was trimmed by 6 bases and V by 1 base; bases with no gene match: 7. The CDR3 DNA sequence: TGCGCCAGCAGCCAAGGGGTTGCTAGCGGGAGCGATACGCAGTATTTT. It specifies CASSQGVASGSDTQYF.

This chain connects TRBV5-8 to TRBJ1-4; TRBD1 agrees at 7 bases. Losses at the gene ends were 0 bases for V and 4 bases for J; bases not matched to a gene: 3. The CDR3 spans 15 residues. CDR1 and CDR2 (germline): SGHTS, YDEGEE. DNA of the CDR3: TGTGCCAGCAGCTTGGCGGGACAGAGTAATGAAAAACTGTTTTTT. Protein product: CASSLAGQSNEKLFF.

This clone was seen just once. The chain carries TRBV7-9 and TRBJ2-5; no reliable D call. There are 12 residues in the CDR3. Trimming removed 3 bases from V and 5 bases from J, with 7 bases in between. The germline V gene encodes CDR1 SEHNR and CDR2 FQNEAQ (reference sequence). The CDR3 DNA reads TGTGCCAGCAGCTTTAATCGGGAGACCCAGTACTTC. Translation: CASSFNRETQYF. Filled out from reference TRBV7-9 and TRBJ2-5, the complete variable domain reads DTGVSQNPRHKITKRGQNVTFRCDPISEHNRLYWYRQTLGQGPEFLTYFQNEAQLEKSRLLSDRFSAERPKGSFSTLEIQRTEQGDSAMYLCASSFNRETQYFGPGTRLLVL.

V is TRBV30 and J is TRBJ1-1; D is undetermined. The germline CDR1 and CDR2 sequences are GTSNPN and SVGIG (reference sequence). The ends were cut back, 2 bases at V and 3 bases at J, with 10 bases in the middle. The CDR3 spans 13 residues. CDR3 residues: CAWSMFGDTEAFF. For the CDR3, the DNA is TGTGCCTGGAGTATGTTCGGGGACACTGAAGCTTTCTTT.

The chain recombines TRBV2 with TRBJ2-3; TRBD1 agrees at 11 bases. CDR3 size: 15 residues. The ends lost 5 bases at V and 7 bases at J; junction bases unmatched: 8. Germline V gene lookup returns CDR1 SNHLY and CDR2 FYNNEI. The CDR3 loop reads CASSRGQGGPYTQYF. CDR3 in DNA: TGTGCCAGCAGTAGGGGACAGGGGGGCCCTTATACGCAGTATTTT.

V gene TRBV15 combines with J gene TRBJ2-2, with TRBD1 identical over 7 bases. Germline CDR1 reads LNHNV; CDR2 reads YYDKDF (reference sequence). The CDR3 runs 15 residues. After removal of 5 bases from V and 6 bases from J, the junction contained 9 bases not matched to a gene. The chain's CDR3 is CATSVRGTVAGELFF. Written as DNA, the CDR3 is TGTGCCACCAGCGTACGTGGGACAGTCGCCGGGGAGCTGTTTTTT.

The chain recombines TRBV24-1 with TRBJ2-5, with TRBD1 matching over 10 bases. The CDR3 is made up of 15 amino acids. The junction had 4 bases not matched to a gene; V was cut back by 3 bases and J by 4 bases. The germline V gene has CDR1 KGHDR and CDR2 SFDVKD. In DNA form, the CDR3 reads TGTGCCACCAGTGATGGACAGGGGGTAATAGAGACCCAGTACTTC. This translates into CATSDGQGVIETQYF.